This TCR beta chain stems from a study of cytotoxic CD8 clonotypes in ibrutinib-treated CLL. On the study more broadly: Collecting the response samples happened after a median approximately 11 months of treatment, with a range of 6 to 36.

This clone was observed a few times. Antigen specificity is unknown. From germline, CDR1 is LNHDA and CDR2 SQIVND (reference sequence). This CDR3 is built from 16 residues. Trimming pared 7 bases from V and 10 bases from J, leaving 28 bases between. Overall study results and limits: Sustained-remission patients were sampled at different times than progressing patients were. Age-matched healthy donor levels were exceeded by baseline clonality, which tracked circulating CD8+ T-cell counts.

With cryopreserved PBMCs as the source, roughly 2 micrograms of genomic DNA went to TCR beta libraries. The repertoire was sequenced with immunoSEQ multiplex PCR; TCRdb's copy has only in-frame clones and lacks some. Of approximately 100,000 clones in the sample, 78% were seen once. Sequenced here: PBMCs, sampled after 12 months of ibrutinib treatment. The genes are TRBV19 and TRBJ1-1; weak D call: TRBD1 (6 bases). This TCR came from a human donor with chronic lymphocytic leukemia. The CDR3 sequence is CASTLVGGGDLRGAFF. The CDR3, as DNA: TGTGCCAGTACCCTGGTAGGGGGAGGGGATTTAAGGGGAGCTTTCTTT.